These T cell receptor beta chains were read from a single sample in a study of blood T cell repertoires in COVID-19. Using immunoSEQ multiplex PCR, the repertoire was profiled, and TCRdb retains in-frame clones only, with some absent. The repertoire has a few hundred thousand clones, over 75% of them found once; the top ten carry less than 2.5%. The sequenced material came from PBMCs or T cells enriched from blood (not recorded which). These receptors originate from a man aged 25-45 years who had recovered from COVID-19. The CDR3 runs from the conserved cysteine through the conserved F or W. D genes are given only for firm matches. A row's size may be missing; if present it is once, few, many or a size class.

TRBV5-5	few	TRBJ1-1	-	CASTLDGGPLQEAFF	TGTGCCAGCACCCTAGACGGAGGGCCCTTACAGGAAGCTTTCTTT
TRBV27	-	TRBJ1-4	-	CASSRAQPVGLGNEKLFF	TGTGCCAGCAGTCGAGCCCAGCCGGTGGGGCTGGGTAATGAAAAACTGTTTTTT
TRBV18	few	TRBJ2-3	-	CASSPTGTDTQYF	TGTGCCAGCTCACCCACAGGGACAGATACGCAGTATTTT
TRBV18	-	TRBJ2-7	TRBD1	CASSGTGTASYEQYF	TGTGCCAGCTCAGGGACCGGGACAGCCTCCTACGAGCAGTACTTC
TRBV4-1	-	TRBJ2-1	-	CASSLRTFYNEQFF	TGCGCCAGCAGCCTCAGGACATTCTACAATGAGCAGTTCTTC
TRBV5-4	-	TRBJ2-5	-	CAAFPQGYQETQYF	TGTGCCGCCTTCCCACAGGGATACCAAGAGACCCAGTACTTC
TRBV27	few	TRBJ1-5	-	CATSQGYSNQPQHF	TGTGCCACCTCGCAGGGATATAGCAATCAGCCCCAGCATTTT
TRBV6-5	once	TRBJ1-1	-	CATYSGIQNTEAFF	TGTGCCACCTATTCAGGGATACAGAACACTGAAGCTTTCTTT
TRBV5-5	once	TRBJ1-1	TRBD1	CASSLVGTGTRDTEAFF	TGTGCCAGCAGCTTGGTGGGGACAGGGACGAGGGACACTGAAGCTTTCTTT
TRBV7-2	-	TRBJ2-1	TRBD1	CASSFRDRGDNEQFF	TGTGCCAGCAGCTTTCGGGACAGGGGAGACAATGAGCAGTTCTTC